This T cell receptor (beta chain) was identified in a study of blood T cell repertoires in COVID-19. Across the study: Samples taken during acute and convalescent COVID-19 were collected in the United States, Italy and Spain. T cells, B-cell-depleted T cells, or PBMCs provided the cDNA or gDNA that served as material.

This clone was observed once. How the authors handled the data: Amplification with reference gene primers provided the estimates of nucleated cell counts. Data came from immunoSEQ multiplex PCR; TCRdb stores just in-frame clones and leaves some out. V, J and clone size were drawn from that table, and D and trimming were deduced from the DNA. The sample shows fewer than 500,000 clones, around 84% of them seen only once. The CDR3 runs 15 residues. In germline, CDR1 is MDHEN, CDR2 SYDVKM. J was trimmed by 0 bases and V by 6 bases; bases with no gene match: 5. The V call is TRBV28, the J call TRBJ1-3; 7 bases are a match to TRBD1. The source is a human donor with acute or convalescent COVID-19. The donor label of this sample is uncertain. Sequencing input: peripheral blood. This CDR3 is CASRRQGNSGNTIYF. CDR3 nucleotides: TGTGCCAGCAGGCGACAGGGCAACTCTGGAAACACCATATATTTT.